The next 20 T cell receptor beta chains were all read from a single sample in a study of cytomegalovirus exposure and HLA in healthy donors. The assay was immunoSEQ multiplex PCR, and TCRdb's table has in-frame clones only and misses some. Among approximately 160,000 clones listed, approximately 88% were seen once. Sample: PBMCs. The receptors come from a man aged 25 to 45 in good health and CMV-seropositive.

This sequence joins TRBV4-3 and TRBJ2-2; D might be TRBD1 (5 bases). The CDR3 runs to 14 residues. CDR1 is LGHNA, CDR2 YSLEER, per germline. Trimming took off 4 bases at V and 6 bases at J, with 12 bases between the two ends. The CDR3 protein is CASSRISGSGELFF. CDR3 DNA sequence: TGCGCCAGCAGCCGAATATCAGGGTCCGGGGAGCTGTTTTTT.

V usage is TRBV9 and J usage is TRBJ2-7, with 8 nucleotides matching TRBD1. V shed 0 bases, J shed 8 bases, and the junction held 10 bases outside the gene matches. The CDR3 has 15 amino acids. Per germline, CDR1 SGDLS and CDR2 YYNGEE. The CDR3 sequence: CASSVDTAGGGKQYF. Here the CDR3 DNA reads TGTGCCAGCAGCGTAGATACGGCAGGGGGCGGGAAGCAGTACTTC.

V usage is TRBV18 and J usage is TRBJ1-5, with 9 nucleotides matching TRBD1. The germline V gene encodes CDR1 KGHSH and CDR2 LQKENI. V shed 4 bases, J shed 5 bases, and the junction held 3 bases outside the gene matches. CDR3 size: 14 residues. In DNA form, the CDR3 reads TGTGCCAGCTCACTACAGGGGGCAGATCAGCCCCAGCATTTT. It encodes CASSLQGADQPQHF.

The chain uses TRBV27 and TRBJ1-5, with TRBD1 as a possible D gene (6 bases). The CDR3 extends over 12 amino acids. Germline V lookup: CDR1 MNHEY, CDR2 SMNVEV (reference sequence). V gave up 11 bases and J gave up 7 bases, with 15 bases separating them. The CDR3 protein is CAPGGARQPQHF. The CDR3, as DNA: TGTGCCCCCGGGGGGGCTAGGCAGCCCCAGCATTTT.

This chain links TRBV2 with TRBJ2-7; D possibly corresponds to TRBD1 (5 bases). The CDR3 is made up of 14 amino acids. CDR1 SNHLY and CDR2 FYNNEI come from the germline V gene. With 7 bases removed from V and 0 bases from J, the gap between germline ends came to 13 bases. CDR3 sequence (DNA): TGTGCCAGCACAAATCAGGGTTCCTCCTACGAGCAGTACTTC. Translation: CASTNQGSSYEQYF.

The CDR3 here is CASSSWGLLGEQYF. For the CDR3, the DNA is TGTGCCAGCAGCTCCTGGGGACTCCTGGGTGAGCAGTACTTC. This chain uses TRBV7-6 with TRBJ2-7; TRBD2 is a possible D gene (6 bases). Germline V gives CDR1 SGHVS, CDR2 FNYEAQ. The CDR3 has 14 amino acids. Trimming cost V 4 bases and J 7 bases, with 17 bases left between them.

This clone was seen once. The V and J genes are TRBV20-1 and TRBJ2-7; D is unresolved. Per the germline V gene, CDR1 is DFQATT and CDR2 is SNEGSKA (reference sequence). CDR3 length: 11 amino acids. V was trimmed by 4 bases and J by 6 bases, leaving 10 bases between them. The CDR3 DNA follows: TGCAGTGCTATCGGTGAGGTCGAGCAGTACTTC. Protein sequence: CSAIGEVEQYF.

The chain carries TRBV7-8 and TRBJ1-2; D unclear. The CDR3 covers 13 residues. Germline V gene sequence: CDR1 SGHVS, CDR2 FQNEAQ. Trimming shortened V by 1 base and J by 2 bases, and 5 bases separated the two germline ends. CDR3 coding DNA: TGTGCCAGCAGCTTAGTAGTGAACTATGGCTACACCTTC. Translated, it gives CASSLVVNYGYTF.

The chain combines TRBV9 with TRBJ2-3, with 12 bases lining up with TRBD2. Germline CDR1 reads SGDLS; CDR2 reads YYNGEE. Trimming removed 3 bases from V and 5 bases from J; junction bases left unmatched: 7. The CDR3 length is 16 residues. In nucleotides, the CDR3 is TGTGCCAGCAGCGAGACTAGCGGGAGTTGGGGAGATACGCAGTATTTT. Protein product: CASSETSGSWGDTQYF.

The chain uses TRBV18 and TRBJ1-3; no definite D call. Trimming took off 4 bases at V and 1 base at J, with 20 bases between the two ends. This CDR3 spans 18 amino acids. In germline, CDR1 is KGHSH, CDR2 LQKENI. The CDR3 DNA reads TGTGCCAGCTCACACCTCGGGTCCAGAAAAGGATCTGGAAACACCATATATTTT. Encoded protein: CASSHLGSRKGSGNTIYF.

The chain recombines TRBV4-1 with TRBJ2-1, with D perhaps matching TRBD1 (6 bases). CDR1 and CDR2 (germline): MGHRA, YSYEKL. Trimming took off 0 bases at V and 3 bases at J, with 21 bases between the two ends. The CDR3 runs to 19 residues. The CDR3 sequence: CASSQEGEGQNTFYNEQFF. The CDR3 DNA reads TGCGCCAGCAGCCAAGAAGGCGAGGGACAAAATACGTTCTACAATGAGCAGTTCTTC.

This clone has only a few counts. The chain employs TRBV7-6 and TRBJ2-7, with D perhaps TRBD2 (6 bases). There are 15 residues in the CDR3. Germline V gives CDR1 SGHVS, CDR2 FNYEAQ. Deletions cut 5 bases from V and 5 bases from J, with 19 bases between. As DNA, the CDR3 is TGTGCCAGCAGCGGGCGGGCCGGAGGGGCCCACGAGCAGTACTTC. Amino acid sequence: CASSGRAGGAHEQYF.

This clone was detected a few times. The rearrangement links TRBV30 to TRBJ1-6, with D possibly matching TRBD1 (6 bases). Germline-derived CDR1 and CDR2 are GTSNPN and SVGIG (reference sequence). The CDR3 covers 15 residues. Between the trimmed V and J ends, which lost 4 bases and 3 bases, there was a span of 13 bases. The CDR3 coding sequence is TGTGCCTGGAACCGGGGGGCGGTCTATAATTCACCCCTCCACTTT. Protein: CAWNRGAVYNSPLHF.

The chain has TRBV10-3 and TRBJ2-1; a possible D gene is TRBD2 (5 bases). Germline V gene data show CDR1 as ENHRY and CDR2 as SYGVKD. The CDR3 is 13 residues long. Trimming removed 7 bases at V and 0 bases at J, with 7 bases between. The CDR3 loop is CAITAGSYNEQFF. In DNA form, the CDR3 reads TGTGCCATCACTGCGGGCTCCTACAATGAGCAGTTCTTC.

DNA of the CDR3: TGTGCCAGCAGTTTCCAGCGGGACCCCTACGAGCAGTACTTC. This encodes CASSFQRDPYEQYF. The V gene is TRBV28, the J gene TRBJ2-7; 7 nucleotides align to TRBD2. The length of the CDR3 is 14 residues. Germline CDR1 is MDHEN and CDR2 is SYDVKM. V lost 3 bases, J lost 2 bases, and 4 bases stayed unmatched.

The chain is built from TRBV9 and TRBJ1-5; D might be TRBD1 (5 bases). Per germline, CDR1 SGDLS and CDR2 YYNGEE. CDR3 length equals 14 residues. V lost 3 bases and J 6 bases, leaving 13 bases between the germline ends. CDR3 region: CASSAGGGSQPQHF. The CDR3 DNA is TGTGCCAGCAGCGCTGGGGGGGGGAGTCAGCCCCAGCATTTT.

The chain links TRBV18 to TRBJ1-2, with 8 nucleotides matching TRBD1. CDR1 and CDR2 (germline): KGHSH, LQKENI. CDR3 size: 13 residues. V was clipped by 6 bases and J by 7 bases; unmatched bases: 7. CDR3 sequence reads: CASSLDRASGYTF. DNA of the CDR3: TGTGCCAGCTCCCTGGACAGGGCGTCTGGCTACACCTTC.

The chain recombines TRBV30 with TRBJ2-1; 10 positions agree with TRBD2. Germline V gene data show CDR1 as GTSNPN and CDR2 as SVGIG (reference sequence). This CDR3 contains 14 residues. V shed 8 bases, J shed 1 base, and the junction held 5 bases outside the gene matches. The CDR3 spells CAHSGGPSYNEQFF. CDR3 coding DNA: TGTGCCCATAGCGGGGGGCCTTCCTACAATGAGCAGTTCTTC.

This sequence joins TRBV10-3 and TRBJ1-2, with D possibly matching TRBD1 (6 bases). The V gene's germline CDR1 is ENHRY and CDR2 SYGVKD. Between the trimmed V and J ends, which lost 6 bases and 4 bases, there was a span of 12 bases. CDR3 size: 13 residues. The CDR3 region is CAIRAGATYGYTF. Here the CDR3 DNA reads TGTGCCATCAGGGCGGGGGCCACCTATGGCTACACCTTC.

V is TRBV18 and J is TRBJ2-1; 8 bases match TRBD2. The CDR3 loop spans 16 amino acids. Per germline, CDR1 KGHSH and CDR2 LQKENI. V dropped 2 bases and J dropped 5; count of bases not matched to a gene: 8. In DNA, the CDR3 is TGTGCCAGCTCACCAGTCGAGCGGGGGCTAAACAATGAGCAGTTCTTC. The encoded protein is CASSPVERGLNNEQFF.